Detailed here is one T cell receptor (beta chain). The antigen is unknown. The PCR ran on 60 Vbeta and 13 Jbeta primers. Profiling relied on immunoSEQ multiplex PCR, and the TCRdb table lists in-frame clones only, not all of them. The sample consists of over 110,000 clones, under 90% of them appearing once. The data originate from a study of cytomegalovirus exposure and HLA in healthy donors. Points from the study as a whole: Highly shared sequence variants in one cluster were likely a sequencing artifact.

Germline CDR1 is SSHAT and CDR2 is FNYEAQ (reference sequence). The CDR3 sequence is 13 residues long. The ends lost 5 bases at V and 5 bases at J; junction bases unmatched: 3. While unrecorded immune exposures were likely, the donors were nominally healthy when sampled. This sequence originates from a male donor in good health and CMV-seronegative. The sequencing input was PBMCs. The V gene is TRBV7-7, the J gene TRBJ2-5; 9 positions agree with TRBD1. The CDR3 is CASSPGQGETQYF. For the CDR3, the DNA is TGTGCCAGCAGCCCAGGACAGGGGGAGACCCAGTACTTC.